Only a few counts were recorded for the clone carrying this T cell receptor (beta chain). The data originate from a study of human T cells and chemical hapten exposure. At the level of the study: Sensitizing treatment utilized 2% DPC over a 2 cm by 2 cm portion of upper inner arm skin.

Time point defined: patch test 1, 2 weeks after DPC sensitization. Treatment reported: therapeutic diphenylcyclopropenone sensitization with weekly scalp DPC. TCRdb recomputed calls from the RACE reads with MiXCR, one row per CDR3 protein. The sample records some 180,000 distinct CDR3 sequences, around 20% being singletons. Per the germline V gene, CDR1 is DFQATT and CDR2 is SNEGSKA (reference sequence). Trimming left V 5 bases short and J 7 bases short, with 15 bases between. This CDR3 has 14 residues. The TCR comes from a woman aged 45-59 years with alopecia areata. Some clones in this sample may be carry-over from other donors' samples. This sequence joins TRBV20-1 and TRBJ1-6; D might be TRBD1 (6 bases). The sequences come from whole blood, collected in connection with sensitization to the hapten diphenylcyclopropenone (DPC). The CDR3 here is CSARQVAVNSPLHF. The CDR3 DNA sequence: TGCAGTGCTCGACAGGTGGCGGTAAATTCACCCCTCCACTTT.